In this sample, the clone carrying this TCR beta chain turned up many times. What it binds is unknown. The data stem from a study of T cell repertoires in cytomegalovirus infection. The wider study: CMV infection and matching HLA type were both indicated by public TCR beta signatures.

TCRdb used MiXCR to reprocess the reads, holding one entry per CDR3 protein. The table lists roughly 230,000 distinct CDR3 sequences, 6% to 8% of them singletons. Study outcomes and limitations: HLA-C-restricted TCR beta clonotypes specific for CMV led the ex vivo response. Carriers of CMV plus the relevant HLA were identified by cumulative public TCR beta family frequency.

This CDR3 has 16 amino acids. Germline CDR1 and CDR2: MNHNS and SASEGT. Losses at the gene ends were 4 bases for V and 2 bases for J; bases not matched to a gene: 7. The genes are TRBV6-1 and TRBJ2-3; TRBD2 matches 9 bases. The source of this sequence is a human donor in good health (CMV status not recorded). Some clones in this sample may be carry-over from other donors' samples. Sequencing used PBMCs. CDR3 coding DNA: TGTGCCAGCAGTGCACCTCTAGCGGGGAACACAGATACGCAGTATTTT. Its translation: CASSAPLAGNTDTQYF.